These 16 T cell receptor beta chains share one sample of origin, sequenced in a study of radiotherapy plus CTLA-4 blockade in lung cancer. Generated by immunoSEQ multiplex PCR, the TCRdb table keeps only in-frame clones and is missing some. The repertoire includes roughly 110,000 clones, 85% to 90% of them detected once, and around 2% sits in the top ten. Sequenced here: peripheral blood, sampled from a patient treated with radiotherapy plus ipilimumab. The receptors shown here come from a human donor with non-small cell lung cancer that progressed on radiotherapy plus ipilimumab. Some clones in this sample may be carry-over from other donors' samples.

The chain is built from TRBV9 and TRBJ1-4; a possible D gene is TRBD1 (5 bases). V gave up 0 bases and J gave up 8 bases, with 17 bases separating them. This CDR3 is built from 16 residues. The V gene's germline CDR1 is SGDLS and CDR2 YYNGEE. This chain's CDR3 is CASSVDQGGGGEKLFF. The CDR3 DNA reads TGTGCCAGCAGCGTAGATCAGGGCGGCGGGGGGGAAAAACTGTTTTTT.

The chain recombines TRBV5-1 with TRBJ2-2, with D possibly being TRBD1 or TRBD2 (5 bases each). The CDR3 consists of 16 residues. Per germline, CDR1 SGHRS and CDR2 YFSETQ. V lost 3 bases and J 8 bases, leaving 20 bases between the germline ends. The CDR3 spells CASSSSGPALGGELFF. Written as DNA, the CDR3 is TGCGCCAGCAGCTCGTCGGGACCCGCGTTGGGTGGGGAGCTGTTTTTT.

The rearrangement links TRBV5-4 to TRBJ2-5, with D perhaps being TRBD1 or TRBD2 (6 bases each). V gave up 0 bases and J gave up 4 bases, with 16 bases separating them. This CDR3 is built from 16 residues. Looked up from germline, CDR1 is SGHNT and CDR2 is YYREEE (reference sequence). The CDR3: CASSLATGGDGETQYF. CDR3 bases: TGTGCCAGCAGCTTGGCGACAGGAGGGGATGGAGAGACCCAGTACTTC. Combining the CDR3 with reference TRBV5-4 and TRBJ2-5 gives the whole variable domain ETGVTQSPTHLIKTRGQQVTLRCSSQSGHNTVSWYQQALGQGPQFIFQYYREEENGRGNFPPRFSGLQFPNYSSELNVNALELDDSALYLCASSLATGGDGETQYFGPGTRLLVL.

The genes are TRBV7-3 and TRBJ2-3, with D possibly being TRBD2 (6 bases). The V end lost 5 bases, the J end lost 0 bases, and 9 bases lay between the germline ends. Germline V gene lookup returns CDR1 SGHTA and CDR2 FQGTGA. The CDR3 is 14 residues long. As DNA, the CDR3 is TGTGCCAGCAGCCCGGGACTGAGCACAGATACGCAGTATTTT. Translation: CASSPGLSTDTQYF.

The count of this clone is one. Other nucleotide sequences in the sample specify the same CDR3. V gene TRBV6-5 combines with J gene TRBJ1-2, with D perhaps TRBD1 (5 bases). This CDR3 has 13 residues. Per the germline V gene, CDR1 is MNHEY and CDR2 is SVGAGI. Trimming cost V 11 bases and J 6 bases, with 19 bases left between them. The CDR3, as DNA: TGTGCCTCCAGCGTGGGCAGGGTGGATGGCTACACCTTC. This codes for CASSVGRVDGYTF.

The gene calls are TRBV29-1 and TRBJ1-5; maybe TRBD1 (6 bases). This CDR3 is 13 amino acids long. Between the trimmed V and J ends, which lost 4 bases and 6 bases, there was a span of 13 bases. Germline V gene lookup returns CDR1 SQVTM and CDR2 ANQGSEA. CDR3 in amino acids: CSVGWEGGQPQHF. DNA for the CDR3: TGCAGCGTTGGGTGGGAGGGGGGTCAGCCCCAGCATTTT.

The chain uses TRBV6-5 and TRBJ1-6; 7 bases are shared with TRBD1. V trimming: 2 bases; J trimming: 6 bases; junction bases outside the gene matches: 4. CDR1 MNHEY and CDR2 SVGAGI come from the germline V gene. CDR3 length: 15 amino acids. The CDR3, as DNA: TGTGCCAGCAGTTACCGGGACAGCATTAATTCACCCCTCCACTTT. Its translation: CASSYRDSINSPLHF.

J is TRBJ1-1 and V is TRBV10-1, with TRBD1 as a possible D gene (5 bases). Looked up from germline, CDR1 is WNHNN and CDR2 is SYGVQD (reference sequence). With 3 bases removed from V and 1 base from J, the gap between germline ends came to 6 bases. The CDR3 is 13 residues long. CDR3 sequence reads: CASSEDRNTEAFF. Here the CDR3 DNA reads TGCGCCAGCAGTGAAGACAGGAACACTGAAGCTTTCTTT.

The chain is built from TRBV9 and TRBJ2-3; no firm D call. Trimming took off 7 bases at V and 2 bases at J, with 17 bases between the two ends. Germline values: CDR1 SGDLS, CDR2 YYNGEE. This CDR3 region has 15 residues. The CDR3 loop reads CASGSLNRLTDTQYF. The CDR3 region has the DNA TGTGCCAGCGGATCGTTGAACAGACTCACAGATACGCAGTATTTT. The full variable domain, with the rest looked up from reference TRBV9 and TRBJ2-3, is DSGVTQTPKHLITATGQRVTLRCSPRSGDLSVYWYQQSLDQGLQFLIQYYNGEERAKGNILERFSAQQFPDLHSELNLSSLELGDSALYFCASGSLNRLTDTQYFGPGTRLTVL.

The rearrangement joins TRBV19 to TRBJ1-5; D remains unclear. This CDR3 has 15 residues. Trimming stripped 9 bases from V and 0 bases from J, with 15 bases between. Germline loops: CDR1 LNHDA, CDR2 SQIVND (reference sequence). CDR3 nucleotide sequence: TGTGCCAGCCTCGAGTTGGGCTATAGCAATCAGCCCCAGCATTTT. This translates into CASLELGYSNQPQHF.

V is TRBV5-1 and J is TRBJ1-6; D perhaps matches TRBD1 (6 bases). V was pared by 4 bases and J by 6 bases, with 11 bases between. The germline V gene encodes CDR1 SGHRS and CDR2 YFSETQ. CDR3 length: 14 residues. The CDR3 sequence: CASSEQGSNSPLHF. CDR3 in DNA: TGCGCCAGCAGCGAACAGGGTAGTAATTCACCCCTCCACTTT.

The CDR3 region has the DNA TGCACCAGCAGCCAAGAGCGGGACAAGCACACTGCTACGCAGTATTTT. Translation: CTSSQERDKHTATQYF. This chain uses TRBV1 with TRBJ2-3. TRBV1 counts as a pseudogene. The CDR3 has 16 amino acids.

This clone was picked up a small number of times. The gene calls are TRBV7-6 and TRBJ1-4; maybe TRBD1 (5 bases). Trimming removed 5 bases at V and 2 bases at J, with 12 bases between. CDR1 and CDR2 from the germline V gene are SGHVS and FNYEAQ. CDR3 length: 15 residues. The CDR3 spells CASSPLAGTNEKLFF. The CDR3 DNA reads TGTGCCAGCAGCCCCCTGGCAGGGACTAATGAAAAACTGTTTTTT.

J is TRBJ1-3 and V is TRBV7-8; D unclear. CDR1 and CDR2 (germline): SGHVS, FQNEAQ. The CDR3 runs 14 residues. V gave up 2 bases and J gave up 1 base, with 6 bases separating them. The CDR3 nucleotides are TGTGCCAGCAGCTTACGGAGTTCTGGAAACACCATATATTTT. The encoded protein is CASSLRSSGNTIYF.

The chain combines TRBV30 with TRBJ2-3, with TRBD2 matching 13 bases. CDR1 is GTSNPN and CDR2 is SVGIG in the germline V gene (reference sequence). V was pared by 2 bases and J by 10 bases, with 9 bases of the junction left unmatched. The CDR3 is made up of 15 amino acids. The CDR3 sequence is CAWSTTSGGAESQYF. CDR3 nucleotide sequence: TGTGCCTGGAGTACCACTAGCGGGGGGGCGGAATCGCAGTATTTT.

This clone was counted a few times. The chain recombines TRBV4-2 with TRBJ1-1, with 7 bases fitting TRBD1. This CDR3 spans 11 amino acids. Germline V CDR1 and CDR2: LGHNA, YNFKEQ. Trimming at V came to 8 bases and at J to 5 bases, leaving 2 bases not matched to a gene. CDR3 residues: CASWTGTEAFF. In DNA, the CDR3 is TGTGCCAGCTGGACAGGAACTGAAGCTTTCTTT.